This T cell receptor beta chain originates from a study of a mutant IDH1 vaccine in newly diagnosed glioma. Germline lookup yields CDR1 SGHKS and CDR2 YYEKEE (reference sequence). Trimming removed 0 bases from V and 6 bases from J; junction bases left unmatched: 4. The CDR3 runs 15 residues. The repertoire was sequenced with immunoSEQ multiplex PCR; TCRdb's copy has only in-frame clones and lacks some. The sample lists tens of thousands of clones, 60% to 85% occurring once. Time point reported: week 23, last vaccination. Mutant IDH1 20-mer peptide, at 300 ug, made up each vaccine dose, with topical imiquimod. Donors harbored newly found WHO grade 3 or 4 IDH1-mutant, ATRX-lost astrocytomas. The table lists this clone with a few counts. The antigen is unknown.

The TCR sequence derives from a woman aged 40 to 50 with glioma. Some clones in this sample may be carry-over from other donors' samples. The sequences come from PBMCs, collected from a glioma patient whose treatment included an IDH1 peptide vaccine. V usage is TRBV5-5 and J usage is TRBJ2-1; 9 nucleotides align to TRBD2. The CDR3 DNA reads TGTGCCAGCAGCTTGGATAGCGGGAGTTTCAATGAGCAGTTCTTC. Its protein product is CASSLDSGSFNEQFF.